The clone carrying this TCR beta chain showed up just a few times. Its antigen is unknown. The record originates from a study of beta chain features in type 1 diabetes. The germline V gene has CDR1 MDHEN and CDR2 SYDVKM. The CDR3 has 16 residues. Trimming took 8 bases from V and 9 from J; bases not matched to a gene: 13. Reverse transcribing all isolated RNA meant expressed TCRB transcripts were sequenced. Assay: immunoSEQ multiplex PCR; the TCRdb copy retains only in-frame clones and omits some. The sample records some 350,000 clones, approximately 12% being singletons. Study-wide findings and caveats: In every one of the four CD4+ subsets, TCRB CDR3s were moderately but significantly shorter in Type 1 diabetes patients.

Material: naive CD4+ T cells from blood. J is TRBJ2-1 and V is TRBV28, with TRBD2 matching over 13 bases. This receptor was obtained from a woman younger than 30 with type 1 diabetes. The CDR3 sequence: CASGTTTSGRAGEQFF. For the CDR3, the DNA is TGTGCCAGCGGGACTACAACTAGCGGGAGGGCCGGTGAGCAGTTCTTC.